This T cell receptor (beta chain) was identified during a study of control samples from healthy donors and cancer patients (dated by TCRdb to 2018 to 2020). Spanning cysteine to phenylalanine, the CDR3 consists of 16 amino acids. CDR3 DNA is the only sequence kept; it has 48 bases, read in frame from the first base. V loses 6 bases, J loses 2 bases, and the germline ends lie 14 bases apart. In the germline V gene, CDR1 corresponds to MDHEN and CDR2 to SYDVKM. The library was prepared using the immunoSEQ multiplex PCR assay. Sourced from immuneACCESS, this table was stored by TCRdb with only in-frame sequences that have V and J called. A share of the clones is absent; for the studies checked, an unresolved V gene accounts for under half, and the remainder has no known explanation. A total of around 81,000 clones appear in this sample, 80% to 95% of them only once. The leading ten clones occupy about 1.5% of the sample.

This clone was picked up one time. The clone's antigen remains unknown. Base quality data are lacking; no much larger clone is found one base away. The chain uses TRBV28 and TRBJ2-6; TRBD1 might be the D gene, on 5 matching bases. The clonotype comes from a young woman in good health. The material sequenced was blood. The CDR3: CASRPTVAAGANVLTF. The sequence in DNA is TGTGCCAGCAGGCCGACAGTAGCTGCTGGGGCCAACGTCCTGACTTTC.